Listed below are T cell receptor beta chains from one sample, sequenced in a study of graft-versus-host responses after intestinal transplantation. Their antigen targets remain unknown. Generated by immunoSEQ multiplex PCR, the TCRdb table keeps only in-frame clones and is missing some. This table has tens of thousands of clones, 85% to 90% appearing once. Sequenced here: unstimulated CD4+ T cells sorted from spleen or lymph node cells, sampled before intestinal transplant. The receptors derive from a human donor who received an intestinal transplant. Each CDR3 is given with its conserved first and last residue. Fields, in order: V gene, D gene, clone size, J gene, CDR3 protein, CDR3 DNA. D genes are given only for firm matches. Clone size is shown for a subset of rows, as once, few, many or a class of expanded clone.

>TRBV13|TRBD2|.|TRBJ2-4
CASSLLAGTIQYF
TGTGCCAGCAGCCTCTTAGCGGGAACCATTCAGTACTTC
>TRBV2|TRBD1|.|TRBJ2-7
CATAVTGSEQYF
TGTGCCACAGCGGTGACAGGGAGCGAGCAGTACTTC
>TRBV10-3|TRBD2|.|TRBJ2-1
CAISDLAGGLYNEQFF
TGTGCCATCAGTGATTTAGCGGGAGGCCTGTACAATGAGCAGTTCTTC
>TRBV6-5|.|.|TRBJ2-3
CASSALGASTDTQYF
TGTGCCAGCAGTGCCCTCGGAGCTAGCACAGATACGCAGTATTTT
>TRBV4-1|TRBD2|.|TRBJ2-3
CASSQDGTSGGADTQYF
TGCGCCAGCAGCCAAGATGGGACTAGCGGGGGTGCAGATACGCAGTATTTT
>TRBV7-2|.|once|TRBJ2-5
CASSLEWAKSETQYF
TGTGCCAGCAGCTTAGAATGGGCTAAGTCGGAGACCCAGTACTTC
>TRBV6-5|.|.|TRBJ1-1
CASSYSILVQNTEAFF
TGTGCCAGCAGTTACTCGATTCTGGTACAGAACACTGAAGCTTTCTTT
>TRBV11-3|TRBD2|.|TRBJ2-5
CASSLGGGAGETQYF
TGTGCCAGCAGCTTGGGGGGAGGGGCTGGAGAGACCCAGTACTTC
>TRBV28|.|.|TRBJ2-7
CASSLAGYEQYF
TGTGCCAGCAGTTTAGCCGGCTACGAGCAGTACTTC
>TRBV5-4|TRBD1|.|TRBJ2-1
CASSHDRADEQFF
TGTGCCAGCAGCCACGACAGGGCAGATGAGCAGTTCTTC
>TRBV5-4|TRBD1|.|TRBJ2-7
CASSLARGQATYEQYF
TGTGCCAGCAGCTTGGCCAGGGGACAGGCAACCTACGAGCAGTACTTC
>TRBV27|TRBD1|.|TRBJ1-2
CASSPTHGTGLGGYTF
TGTGCCAGCAGTCCAACCCACGGGACAGGGTTAGGAGGCTACACCTTC
>TRBV7-2|.|.|TRBJ1-2
CASSLVPGNAYGYTF
TGTGCCAGCAGCTTAGTTCCGGGGAATGCATATGGCTACACCTTC
>TRBV10-3|.|once|TRBJ1-5
CAISESGKGGNQPQHF
TGTGCCATCAGTGAGTCTGGTAAAGGGGGCAATCAGCCCCAGCATTTT
>TRBV7-9|.|.|TRBJ2-7
CASSFAGARGSEQYF
TGTGCCAGCAGCTTTGCAGGGGCTCGTGGTTCCGAGCAGTACTTC
>TRBV5-4|.|.|TRBJ2-2
CASSLGQTGELFF
TGTGCCAGCAGCTTGGGACAGACCGGGGAGCTGTTTTTT
>TRBV6-1|.|.|TRBJ2-7
CASSAGAGRGSSYEQYF
TGTGCCAGCAGTGCCGGAGCAGGGCGGGGAAGCTCCTACGAGCAGTACTTC
>TRBV30|.|.|TRBJ1-4
CAWSRDRTATNEKLFF
TGTGCCTGGAGTCGTGACAGGACTGCAACTAATGAAAAACTGTTTTTT
>TRBV19|.|.|TRBJ1-2
CASNPGAGTYGYTF
TGTGCCAGTAACCCAGGGGCAGGAACCTATGGCTACACCTTC
>TRBV6-1|.|.|TRBJ2-5
CASRPTQETQYF
TGTGCCAGCAGACCCACTCAAGAGACCCAGTACTTC
>TRBV14|TRBD1|.|TRBJ2-7
CASSQVLEKFGQGIYEQYF
TGTGCCAGCAGCCAAGTTCTAGAAAAATTCGGACAGGGAATCTACGAGCAGTACTTC
>TRBV29-1|.|.|TRBJ2-7
CSVRVSSYEQYF
TGCAGCGTTCGGGTTAGCTCCTACGAGCAGTACTTC
>TRBV28|.|.|TRBJ2-7
CASSSFDRRTYEQYF
TGTGCCAGCAGTTCCTTTGACAGGAGAACCTACGAGCAGTACTTC
>TRBV2|.|.|TRBJ2-7
CASSEARYEQYF
TGTGCCAGCAGTGAAGCCCGCTACGAGCAGTACTTC
>TRBV7-2|TRBD1|.|TRBJ2-7
CASSLARGREQYF
TGTGCCAGCAGCTTAGCGAGGGGGCGCGAGCAGTACTTC
>TRBV27|.|.|TRBJ2-2
CASRDWNTGELFF
TGTGCCAGCCGGGACTGGAACACCGGGGAGCTGTTTTTT
>TRBV18|.|.|TRBJ2-7
CASSPDSYEQYF
TGTGCCAGCTCACCAGACAGCTACGAGCAGTACTTC
>TRBV27|TRBD2|.|TRBJ2-1
CASSTRLAGGPWNEQFF
TGTGCCAGCAGTACCCGACTAGCGGGAGGACCTTGGAATGAGCAGTTCTTC
>TRBV2|.|once|TRBJ2-1
CASNALPLYNEQFF
TGTGCCAGCAACGCACTCCCTTTGTACAATGAGCAGTTCTTC
>TRBV11-1|.|.|TRBJ2-2
CASSLPTAQALNTGELFF
TGTGCCAGCAGCCTACCTACCGCACAGGCGTTGAACACCGGGGAGCTGTTTTTT
>TRBV5-1|.|once|TRBJ2-5
CASSELPGLSRETQYF
TGCGCCAGCTCAGAATTGCCCGGACTATCCAGAGAGACCCAGTACTTC